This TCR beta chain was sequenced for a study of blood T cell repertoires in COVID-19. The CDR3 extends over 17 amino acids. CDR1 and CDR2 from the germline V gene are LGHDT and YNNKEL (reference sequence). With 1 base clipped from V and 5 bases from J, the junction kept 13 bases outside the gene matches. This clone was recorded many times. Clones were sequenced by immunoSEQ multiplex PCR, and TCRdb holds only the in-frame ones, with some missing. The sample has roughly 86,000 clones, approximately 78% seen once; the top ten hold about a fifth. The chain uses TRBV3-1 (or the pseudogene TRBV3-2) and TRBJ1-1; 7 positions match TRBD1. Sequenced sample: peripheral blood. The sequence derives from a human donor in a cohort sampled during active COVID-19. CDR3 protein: CASSQVSSGGRVTEAFF. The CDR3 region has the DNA TGTGCCAGCAGCCAAGTCTCGTCAGGGGGTAGGGTTACTGAAGCTTTCTTT.